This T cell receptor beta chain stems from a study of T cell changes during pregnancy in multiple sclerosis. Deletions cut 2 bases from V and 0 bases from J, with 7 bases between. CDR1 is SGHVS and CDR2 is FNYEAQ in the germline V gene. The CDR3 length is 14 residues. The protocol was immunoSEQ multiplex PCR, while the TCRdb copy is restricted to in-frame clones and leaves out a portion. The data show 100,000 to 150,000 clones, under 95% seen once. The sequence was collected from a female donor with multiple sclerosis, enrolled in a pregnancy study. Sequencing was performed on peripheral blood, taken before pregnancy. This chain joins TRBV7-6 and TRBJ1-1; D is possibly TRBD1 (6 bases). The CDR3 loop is CASSLQGLNTEAFF. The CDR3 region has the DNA TGTGCCAGCAGCTTACAGGGGCTGAACACTGAAGCTTTCTTT. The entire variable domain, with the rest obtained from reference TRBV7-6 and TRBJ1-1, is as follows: GAGVSQSPRYKVTKRGQDVALRCDPISGHVSLYWYRQALGQGPEFLTYFNYEAQQDKSGLPNDRFSAERPEGSISTLTIQRTEQRDSAMYRCASSLQGLNTEAFFGQGTRLTVV.